The 21 T cell receptor beta chains given below trace back to one sample, sequenced in a study of regulatory T cells in long-lasting Graves disease. Time point defined: newly diagnosed GD, antithyroid drugs for less than 3 months. PBMCs provided the RNA from which the TCR library was made. The TCR beta library used iRepertoire HTBI primers with Arm-PCR amplification of CDR3. From the multiplex PCR reads, TCRdb called clonotypes with MiXCR, one entry per CDR3 protein. This sample has 350,000 to 500,000 distinct CDR3 sequences, with 12% to 15% found just once. The same sample was also used in a study of T cells in Graves' hyperthyroidism and ophthalmopathy.

Sequenced material: peripheral blood mononuclear cells (PBMCs), taken at new diagnosis, from a patient treated with antithyroid drugs. These receptors all stem from a woman aged 45-59 years with Graves disease.

This clonotype was counted many times. The CDR3 nucleotides are TGTGCCAGCTCACCACTGGTAGGGTGGATGGAGACCCAGTACTTC. It translates to CASSPLVGWMETQYF. The V gene is TRBV18, the J gene TRBJ2-5; D not resolved. The CDR3 length is 15 residues. Germline V gene data show CDR1 as KGHSH and CDR2 as LQKENI. Trimming shortened V by 1 base and J by 5 bases, and 14 bases separated the two germline ends.

At least ten counts were recorded for this clonotype. The chain links TRBV5-5 to TRBJ2-1, with 7 nucleotides matching TRBD2. Germline CDR1 and CDR2: SGHKS and YYEKEE (reference sequence). This CDR3 contains 15 residues. The trim removed 4 bases at V and 0 bases at J, leaving 4 bases unmatched. CDR3 sequence (DNA): TGTGCCAGCAGCCCCCGCGGGAGCTCCTACAATGAGCAGTTCTTC. Its protein product is CASSPRGSSYNEQFF.

This clonotype was seen many times. The chain uses TRBV9 and TRBJ2-3, with 11 bases matching TRBD2. Germline V lookup: CDR1 SGDLS, CDR2 YYNGEE. This CDR3 comprises 15 residues. The trim removed 0 bases at V and 6 bases at J, leaving 3 bases unmatched. CDR3 nucleotide sequence: TGTGCCAGCAGCGTAGATATAGCGGGAGGGGATACGCAGTATTTT. Translation: CASSVDIAGGDTQYF.

This clonotype was observed at least ten times. CDR3 nucleotide sequence: TGTGCCAGCAGCTCCCCCCCCGGGGAGCTGTTTTTT. It encodes CASSSPPGELFF. The chain employs TRBV7-3 and TRBJ2-2, with unresolved D. V lost 4 bases and J lost 6, with 6 bases in between. This CDR3 is built from 12 residues. Germline CDR1 and CDR2: SGHTA and FQGTGA.

This clonotype was recorded at least ten times. This sequence joins TRBV6-5 and TRBJ2-1; 11 bases are shared with TRBD2. The CDR3 covers 16 residues. V lost 0 bases to trimming and J lost 7 bases; unmatched junction nucleotides: 5. Germline CDR1 MNHEY, CDR2 SVGAGI. The DNA for the CDR3 is TGTGCCAGCAGTTACTCGACTAGCGGGGCCTTTAATGAGCAGTTCTTC. As protein: CASSYSTSGAFNEQFF.

Regarding this clonotype: A much larger clone sits a single nucleotide away, making a read error possible. The chain joins TRBV2 to TRBJ1-2, with TRBD1 as a possible D gene (5 bases). CDR1 and CDR2 from the germline V gene are SNHLY and FYNNEI. This CDR3 is built from 13 residues. Trimming removed 8 bases from V and 5 bases from J, with 15 bases in between. CDR3 in DNA: TGTGCCAGCCAAGGCAGGGTTGGTTATGGCTACACCTTC. Protein sequence: CASQGRVGYGYTF.

This clonotype was counted between two and nine times. At one of its ends the junction is not consistent with the germline gene, which may arise from a read error. The chain carries TRBV11-2 and TRBJ2-7, with unresolved D. The CDR3 covers 13 residues. Germline values: CDR1 SGHAT, CDR2 FQNNGV. DNA for the CDR3: TGCGCCAGCAGCCAAGCCCAGCTCTACGAGCAGTACTTC. Its translation: CASSQAQLYEQYF.

The CDR3 reads CASSQTPGTVHRGYTRELFF. CDR3 sequence (DNA): TGTGCCAGCAGCCAAACCCCCGGGACAGTACATCGGGGATATACCAGGGAGCTGTTTTTT. The chain has TRBV3-1 and TRBJ2-2; 7 bases agree with TRBD1. V lost 2 bases, J lost 9 bases, and 24 bases stayed unmatched. The CDR3 sequence is 20 residues long. CDR1 and CDR2 (germline): LGHDT, YNNKEL (reference sequence).

A note on this clonotype: This may come from a read error, since a much larger clone is one base off. CDR3 loop: CASSMAGALTDAQYF. The DNA of the CDR3 is TGTGCCAGCAGCATGGCCGGGGCCCTCACAGATGCGCAGTATTTT. The chain carries TRBV7-3 and TRBJ2-3; D tentatively fits TRBD1 or TRBD2 (5 bases each). Germline assignment: CDR1 SGHTA and CDR2 FQGTGA. CDR3 length: 15 amino acids.

The sample holds many counts of this clonotype. This chain uses TRBV29-1 with TRBJ2-5, with 7 bases aligning to TRBD2. The CDR3 contains 15 residues. V lost 1 base to trimming and J lost 4 bases; unmatched junction nucleotides: 9. Germline V lookup: CDR1 SQVTM, CDR2 ANQGSEA. The CDR3 bases are TGCAGCGTTGAAGGGGGGTCAAGCGGGACAGAGACCCAGTACTTC. It encodes CSVEGGSSGTETQYF.

This clonotype turned up a few times. V gene TRBV10-3 combines with J gene TRBJ1-4, with a weak D call TRBD1 (6 bases). Germline V lookup: CDR1 ENHRY, CDR2 SYGVKD. V lost 0 bases to trimming and J lost 5 bases, with 7 bases between them. The CDR3 is 14 residues long. The CDR3 nucleotides are TGTGCCATCAGTGAGTCGAGGGGGAATGAAAAACTGTTTTTT. Its protein product is CAISESRGNEKLFF.

As for this clonotype: A read error is the likely source, as a far larger clone sits one nucleotide away. The CDR3 here is CAGSEGPSYNEQFF. The DNA for the CDR3 is TGTGCCGGCAGTGAGGGCCCTTCCTACAATGAGCAGTTCTTC. This chain links TRBV6-2 or TRBV6-3 with TRBJ2-1; D might be TRBD2 (5 bases). The germline V gene encodes CDR1 MNHEY and CDR2 SVGEGT. CDR3 length: 14 residues.

This clonotype was seen ten or more times. The chain has TRBV12-3 or TRBV12-4 and TRBJ2-3; TRBD2 matches 8 bases. The CDR3 extends over 19 amino acids. V was pared by 0 bases and J by 0 bases, with 11 bases of the junction left unmatched. The CDR3, as DNA: TGTGCCAGCAGTTTAGCCCAGTTTGAGCGGGAGATGAGCACAGATACGCAGTATTTT. Translating it yields CASSLAQFEREMSTDTQYF.

This clonotype was observed many times. The chain couples TRBV29-1 to TRBJ1-1, with TRBD1 matching 7 bases. Germline V lookup: CDR1 SQVTM, CDR2 ANQGSEA. V was pared by 1 base and J by 0 bases, with 2 bases of the junction left unmatched. CDR3 length equals 14 residues. CDR3 in DNA: TGCAGCGTTGAAGGGGACAGATTGAACACTGAAGCTTTCTTT. This encodes CSVEGDRLNTEAFF.

This clonotype showed up many times. The chain joins TRBV5-1 to TRBJ2-1, with 7 positions matching TRBD2. Per germline, CDR1 SGHRS and CDR2 YFSETQ. This CDR3 region has 16 residues. The V and J ends lost 0 bases and 4 bases, in that order; junction bases with no gene match: 7. CDR3 in amino acids: CASSLGEGSSYNEQFF. The CDR3 DNA reads TGCGCCAGCAGCTTGGGGGAGGGGTCTTCTTACAATGAGCAGTTCTTC.

This clonotype was seen repeatedly, ten times or more. This chain uses TRBV10-3 with TRBJ2-1; the D gene is possibly TRBD1 (5 bases). This CDR3 is 12 amino acids long. CDR1 is ENHRY and CDR2 is SYGVKD in the germline V gene. V lost 5 bases and J lost 7, with 9 bases in between. CDR3 nucleotides: TGTGCCATCAGTAACCAGGGTAATGAGCAGTTCTTC. It yields the protein CAISNQGNEQFF.

This clonotype was recorded many times. The genes are TRBV16 and TRBJ1-5; possible D gene TRBD1, 5 bases. The CDR3 is made up of 17 amino acids. V was clipped by 2 bases and J by 0 bases, with 14 bases between them. Germline V lookup: CDR1 KGHSY, CDR2 FQNENV. CDR3 sequence reads: CASSQQFTGNSNQPQHF. CDR3 in DNA: TGTGCCAGCAGCCAACAGTTTACAGGCAATAGCAATCAGCCCCAGCATTTT.

This clonotype was counted ten times or more. This sequence joins TRBV7-6 and TRBJ2-3; no firm D call. CDR3 length equals 14 residues. V was clipped by 4 bases and J by 0 bases, with 8 bases between them. Germline CDR1 SGHVS, CDR2 FNYEAQ. For the CDR3, the DNA is TGTGCCAGCAGCTCGACCATCAGCACAGATACGCAGTATTTT. It codes for CASSSTISTDTQYF.

The CDR3 spells CASSARQSSYNSPLHF. Written as DNA, the CDR3 is TGTGCCAGCAGCGCGAGACAGAGCTCCTATAATTCACCCCTCCACTTT. This chain joins TRBV9 and TRBJ1-6; weak D call: TRBD1 (5 bases). The V end was cut by 3 bases, the J end by 0 bases, with 10 bases between. Germline V gene sequence: CDR1 SGDLS, CDR2 YYNGEE. The CDR3 is made up of 16 amino acids.

The CDR3 region is CAWSVAAGLSYQGVAKNIQYF. The CDR3 DNA follows: TGTGCCTGGAGTGTAGCAGCTGGACTGTCTTACCAAGGGGTGGCCAAAAACATTCAGTACTTC. The J gene is TRBJ2-4, the V gene TRBV30; D may match TRBD1 or TRBD2 (5 bases each). From germline, CDR1 is GTSNPN and CDR2 SVGIG (reference sequence). CDR3 size: 21 residues. V was trimmed by 0 bases and J by 1 base, leaving 28 bases between them.

This clonotype was observed many times. J is TRBJ1-5 and V is TRBV2; the D is unclear. The germline V gene has CDR1 SNHLY and CDR2 FYNNEI. The CDR3 is 14 residues long. The germline V and J ends were trimmed by 3 bases and 0 bases, with 6 bases remaining between them. CDR3 DNA sequence: TGTGCCAGCAGTGAGCTAAATAGCAATCAGCCCCAGCATTTT. As protein: CASSELNSNQPQHF.